A single sample gave rise to the 19 T cell receptor beta chains below, sequenced in a study of blood T cell repertoires in COVID-19. Clones were read by immunoSEQ multiplex PCR, and TCRdb kept only the in-frame ones, dropping some. This sample has roughly 230,000 clones, with 92% found just once. Sequencing was carried out using peripheral blood. Source of these receptors: a man between 25 and 39 years old with COVID-19, enrolled during active disease.

The chain couples TRBV10-1 to TRBJ2-3, with D possibly TRBD2 on 6 matching bases. The germline gives CDR1 WNHNN, CDR2 SYGVQD (reference sequence). The ends were cut back, 5 bases at V and 0 bases at J, with 9 bases in the middle. The CDR3 has 14 amino acids. The CDR3 DNA reads TGCGCCAGCAGTAAGGGGACTAGCACAGATACGCAGTATTTT. This sequence encodes CASSKGTSTDTQYF.

This chain uses TRBV9 with TRBJ1-2; 9 bases line up with TRBD1. V was clipped by 4 bases and J by 7 bases; unmatched bases: 17. The CDR3 has 17 residues. Germline V gives CDR1 SGDLS, CDR2 YYNGEE. CDR3 sequence: CASSPTLTGTGFSGYTF. The DNA for the CDR3 is TGTGCCAGCAGCCCGACTCTTACCGGGACAGGGTTTAGTGGCTACACCTTC.

The CDR3 loop is CASSSVGLTNTEAFF. The CDR3 DNA sequence: TGTGCCAGCAGCTCAGTGGGACTCACGAACACTGAAGCTTTCTTT. The genes are TRBV7-9 and TRBJ1-1, with D possibly matching TRBD1 (5 bases). Trimming removed 4 bases at V and 1 base at J, with 13 bases between. This CDR3 region has 15 residues. Germline CDR1 reads SEHNR; CDR2 reads FQNEAQ (reference sequence).

V is TRBV19 and J is TRBJ2-2; the match to TRBD1 covers 7 bases. The trim removed 4 bases at V and 0 bases at J, leaving 2 bases unmatched. CDR3 length: 15 residues. Germline V lookup: CDR1 LNHDA, CDR2 SQIVND (reference sequence). In DNA, the CDR3 is TGTGCCAGTAGTAGGGACAGATCGAACACCGGGGAGCTGTTTTTT. Its translation: CASSRDRSNTGELFF.

The chain has TRBV12-5 and TRBJ1-6, with 8 bases matching TRBD1. The CDR3 length is 16 residues. The V segment lost 5 bases and the J segment 10 bases; nucleotides outside the gene matches: 13. In germline, CDR1 is LGHNT, CDR2 FRNRAP. Here the CDR3 DNA reads TGTGCTAGTGGTATTACTTCAGGGGGCGTTGGGTCACCCCTCCACTTT. Amino acids: CASGITSGGVGSPLHF. Variable domain in full (rest from reference TRBV12-5 and TRBJ1-6): DARVTQTPRHKVTEMGQEVTMRCQPILGHNTVFWYRQTMMQGLELLAYFRNRAPLDDSGMPKDRFSAEMPDATLATLKIQPSEPRDSAVYFCASGITSGGVGSPLHFGNGTRLTVT.

This clone was detected a few times. The chain employs TRBV4-2 and TRBJ2-1, with 11 bases aligning to TRBD2. The germline V gene has CDR1 LGHNA and CDR2 YNFKEQ. V was clipped by 1 base and J by 3 bases; unmatched bases: 5. CDR3 size: 17 residues. Here the CDR3 reads CASSQGLAGGYYNEQFF. The CDR3 nucleotides are TGTGCCAGCAGCCAAGGGCTAGCGGGGGGCTACTACAATGAGCAGTTCTTC.

The gene calls are TRBV19 and TRBJ1-1; TRBD1 agrees at 11 bases. V lost 5 bases, J lost 4 bases, and 24 bases stayed unmatched. This CDR3 spans 21 amino acids. Germline V gene sequence: CDR1 LNHDA, CDR2 SQIVND (reference sequence). CDR3 coding DNA: TGTGCCAGTAGTCCATACCCGGGACAGGGGGGCTGGACCCCCTGGGGCACTGAAGCTTTCTTT. The encoded protein is CASSPYPGQGGWTPWGTEAFF.

This clone was observed once. The chain joins TRBV5-6 to TRBJ2-1; a weak D match, TRBD2 (5 bases). The V and J ends lost 1 base and 8 bases respectively, with 7 bases between them. There are 12 residues in the CDR3. Germline CDR1 and CDR2: SGHDT and YYEEEE. The CDR3 DNA reads TGTGCCAGCAGCTTGACCGGGGATGAGCAGTTCTTC. Its protein product is CASSLTGDEQFF.

This clone was seen only a few times. This rearrangement joins TRBV7-3 to TRBJ2-5; perhaps TRBD2 as D (6 bases). Germline V lookup: CDR1 SGHTA, CDR2 FQGTGA. Trimming took 2 bases from V and 5 from J, leaving 18 bases between them. CDR3 size: 16 residues. In nucleotides, the CDR3 is TGTGCCAGCAGCTTAGCCGGGACTTCGGGCGGGGAGACCCAGTACTTC. Its protein product is CASSLAGTSGGETQYF.

The CDR3: CASSPVGRGRTEAFF. CDR3 nucleotide sequence: TGCGCCAGCAGCCCAGTAGGCAGGGGGCGGACTGAAGCTTTCTTT. J is TRBJ1-1 and V is TRBV4-1, with 8 positions matching TRBD1. Looked up from germline, CDR1 is MGHRA and CDR2 is YSYEKL. Trimming removed 4 bases from V and 5 bases from J; junction bases left unmatched: 9. This CDR3 spans 15 amino acids.

This chain uses TRBV25-1 with TRBJ1-2, with a weak D call TRBD1 (6 bases). Germline V gives CDR1 MGHDK, CDR2 SYGVNS. V lost 6 bases to trimming and J lost 3 bases, with 11 bases between them. The CDR3 runs to 13 residues. The CDR3 DNA reads as TGTGCCAGCAGCGCACAGGGTGACTATGGCTACACCTTC. Translating it yields CASSAQGDYGYTF.

The chain carries TRBV27 and TRBJ2-2; 8 bases match TRBD2. Germline-derived CDR1 and CDR2 are MNHEY and SMNVEV (reference sequence). The CDR3 loop spans 16 amino acids. After removal of 0 bases from V and 2 bases from J, the junction contained 2 bases not matched to a gene. CDR3 DNA sequence: TGTGCCAGCAGTTTATCCAGCGGGGGAAACACCGGGGAGCTGTTTTTT. It is translated as CASSLSSGGNTGELFF.

J is TRBJ1-1 and V is TRBV12-3 or TRBV12-4; the D is unclear. Trimming left V 6 bases short and J 1 base short, with 3 bases between. This CDR3 is built from 11 residues. Here the CDR3 reads CASRRNTEAFF. For the CDR3, the DNA is TGTGCCAGCAGGAGGAACACTGAAGCTTTCTTT.

This clone was detected once. The chain employs TRBV4-1 and TRBJ1-1; possible D gene TRBD1, 6 bases. V was clipped by 2 bases and J by 0 bases, with 13 bases between them. Germline loops: CDR1 MGHRA, CDR2 YSYEKL. The CDR3 runs to 16 residues. The CDR3 loop reads CASSQRGGYMNTEAFF. The CDR3 nucleotides are TGCGCCAGCAGCCAAAGGGGGGGGTACATGAACACTGAAGCTTTCTTT.

This clone was seen more than once but under ten times. This sequence joins TRBV30 and TRBJ2-7, with TRBD2 as a possible D gene (6 bases). The germline CDR1 and CDR2 sequences are GTSNPN and SVGIG (reference sequence). Deletions cut 2 bases from V and 3 bases from J, with 8 bases between. The CDR3 spans 12 residues. CDR3 loop: CAWSPGGYEQYF. Here the CDR3 DNA reads TGTGCCTGGAGTCCCGGGGGCTACGAGCAGTACTTC. Using reference TRBV30 and TRBJ2-7 for the parts outside the CDR3, the full variable domain is SQTIHQWPATLVQPVGSPLSLECTVEGTSNPNLYWYRQAAGRGLQLLFYSVGIGQISSEVPQNLSASRPQDRQFILSSKKLLLSDSGFYLCAWSPGGYEQYFGPGTRLTVT.

The J gene is TRBJ1-6, the V gene TRBV11-2, with a possible D match to TRBD1 (5 bases). V was cut by 0 bases and J by 10 bases, with 13 bases left in between. The CDR3 contains 15 residues. Germline assignment: CDR1 SGHAT and CDR2 FQNNGV. The CDR3 bases are TGTGCCAGCAGCTTAGACGGGCAGGGAAGCTCACCCCTCCACTTT. This codes for CASSLDGQGSSPLHF. The whole variable domain, filled in from reference TRBV11-2 and TRBJ1-6, reads EAGVAQSPRYKIIEKRQSVAFWCNPISGHATLYWYQQILGQGPKLLIQFQNNGVVDDSQLPKDRFSAERLKGVDSTLKIQPAKLEDSAVYLCASSLDGQGSSPLHFGNGTRLTVT.

This clone was found once. This chain joins TRBV5-1 and TRBJ1-1; a weak D match, TRBD1 (5 bases). Trimming removed 5 bases from V and 4 bases from J, with 15 bases in between. From germline, CDR1 is SGHRS and CDR2 YFSETQ. The CDR3 is 14 amino acids. The CDR3 nucleotides read TGCGCCAGCAGTCGGGAGGGGCCGGCCACTGAAGCTTTCTTT. Its protein is CASSREGPATEAFF. Full variable domain (rest looked up from reference TRBV5-1 and TRBJ1-1): KAGVTQTPRYLIKTRGQQVTLSCSPISGHRSVSWYQQTPGQGLQFLFEYFSETQRNKGNFPGRFSGRQFSNSRSEMNVSTLELGDSALYLCASSREGPATEAFFGQGTRLTVV.

The chain combines TRBV4-1 with TRBJ1-1; tentative D call: TRBD1 (5 bases). V gave up 4 bases and J gave up 2 bases, with 11 bases separating them. Per the germline V gene, CDR1 is MGHRA and CDR2 is YSYEKL. CDR3 length: 14 residues. CDR3 in DNA: TGCGCCAGCAGCCCTGTAGACAGCAACACTGAAGCTTTCTTT. Its protein product is CASSPVDSNTEAFF.

The J gene is TRBJ1-6, the V gene TRBV7-2, with D perhaps matching TRBD1 (6 bases). The ends were cut back, 1 base at V and 5 bases at J, with 21 bases in the middle. Germline CDR1 reads SGHTA; CDR2 reads FQGNSA. The CDR3 totals 19 residues. CDR3 region: CASSLEVWGRAGDNSPLHF. The CDR3 bases are TGTGCCAGCAGCTTAGAGGTTTGGGGGCGTGCGGGGGATAATTCACCCCTCCACTTT.